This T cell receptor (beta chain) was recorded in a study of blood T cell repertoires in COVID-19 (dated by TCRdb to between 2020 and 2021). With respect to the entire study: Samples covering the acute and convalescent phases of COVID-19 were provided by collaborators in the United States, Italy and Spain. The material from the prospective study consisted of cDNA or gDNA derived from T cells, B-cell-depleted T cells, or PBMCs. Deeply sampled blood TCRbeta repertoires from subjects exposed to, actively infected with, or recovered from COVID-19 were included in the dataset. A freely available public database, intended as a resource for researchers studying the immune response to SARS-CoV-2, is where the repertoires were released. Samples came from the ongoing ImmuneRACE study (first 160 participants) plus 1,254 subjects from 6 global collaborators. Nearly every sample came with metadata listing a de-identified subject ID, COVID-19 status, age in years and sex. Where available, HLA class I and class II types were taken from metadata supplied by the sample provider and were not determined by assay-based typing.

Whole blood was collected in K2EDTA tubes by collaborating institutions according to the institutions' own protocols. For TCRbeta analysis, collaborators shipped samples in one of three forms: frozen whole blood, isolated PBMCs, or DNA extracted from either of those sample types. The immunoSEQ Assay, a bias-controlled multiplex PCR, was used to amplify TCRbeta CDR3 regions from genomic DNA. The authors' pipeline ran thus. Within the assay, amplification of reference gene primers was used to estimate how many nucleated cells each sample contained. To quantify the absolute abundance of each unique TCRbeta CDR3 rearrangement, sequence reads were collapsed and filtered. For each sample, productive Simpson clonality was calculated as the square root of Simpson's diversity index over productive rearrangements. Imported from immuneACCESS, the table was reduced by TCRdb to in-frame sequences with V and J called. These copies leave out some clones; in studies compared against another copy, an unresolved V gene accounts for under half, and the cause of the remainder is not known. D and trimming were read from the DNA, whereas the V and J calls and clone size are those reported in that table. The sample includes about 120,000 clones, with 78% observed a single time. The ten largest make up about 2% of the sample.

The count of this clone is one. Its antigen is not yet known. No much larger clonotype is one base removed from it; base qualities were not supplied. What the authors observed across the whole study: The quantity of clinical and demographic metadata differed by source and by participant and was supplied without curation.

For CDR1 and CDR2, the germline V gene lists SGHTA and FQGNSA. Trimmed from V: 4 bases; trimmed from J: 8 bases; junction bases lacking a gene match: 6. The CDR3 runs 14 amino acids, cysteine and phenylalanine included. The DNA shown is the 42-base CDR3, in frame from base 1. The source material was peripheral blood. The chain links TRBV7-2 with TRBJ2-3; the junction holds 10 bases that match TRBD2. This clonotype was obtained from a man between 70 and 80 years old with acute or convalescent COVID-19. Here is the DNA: TGTGCCAGCAGCTCAGCGGGGGGGCCGGCTACGCAGTATTTT. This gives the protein CASSSAGGPATQYF.